One and the same sample provided the 9 T cell receptor beta chains below, sequenced in a study of blood T cell repertoires in COVID-19. Clones were sequenced by immunoSEQ multiplex PCR, and TCRdb holds only the in-frame ones, with some missing. Here the sample spans around 200,000 clones, around nine tenths being singletons. Sequenced sample: peripheral blood. The source is a woman between 18 and 29 years old who had recovered from COVID-19.

The rearrangement uses TRBV6-1 and TRBJ2-1; possible D gene TRBD2, 5 bases. Per germline, CDR1 MNHNS and CDR2 SASEGT. The V and J ends lost 3 bases and 7 bases respectively, with 10 bases between them. This CDR3 has 13 amino acids. The CDR3 loop is CASSERPGNEQFF. For the CDR3, the DNA is TGTGCCAGCAGTGAGCGCCCGGGGAATGAGCAGTTCTTC.

The chain has TRBV10-1 and TRBJ2-3; 14 bases line up with TRBD2. Losses at the gene ends were 4 bases for V and 2 bases for J; bases not matched to a gene: 5. The CDR3 totals 17 residues. Germline CDR1 and CDR2: WNHNN and SYGVQD (reference sequence). CDR3 amino acids: CASSAQGLAGATDTQYF. CDR3 nucleotide sequence: TGCGCCAGCAGTGCACAGGGACTAGCGGGGGCCACAGATACGCAGTATTTT.

Only a few counts were recorded for this clone. The CDR3 reads CASSPGGKNIQYF. The CDR3 bases are TGTGCCAGCAGCCCAGGGGGCAAAAACATTCAGTACTTC. This sequence joins TRBV5-6 and TRBJ2-4; 7 bases align to TRBD1. This CDR3 has 13 amino acids. The germline gives CDR1 SGHDT, CDR2 YYEEEE. V lost 4 bases, J lost 3 bases, and 1 base stayed unmatched.

The genes are TRBV19 and TRBJ2-2; TRBD1 agrees at 9 bases. CDR1 LNHDA and CDR2 SQIVND come from the germline V gene (reference sequence). J was trimmed by 2 bases and V by 8 bases; bases with no gene match: 3. CDR3 length equals 14 residues. The CDR3 loop is CASVDRGNTGELFF. The DNA of the CDR3 is TGTGCCAGTGTGGACAGGGGAAACACCGGGGAGCTGTTTTTT.

The rearrangement links TRBV7-6 to TRBJ1-6, with 8 bases fitting TRBD1. Germline lookup yields CDR1 SGHVS and CDR2 FNYEAQ. The trim removed 2 bases at V and 6 bases at J, leaving 6 bases unmatched. The CDR3 is made up of 16 amino acids. The CDR3 DNA follows: TGTGCCAGCAGCTTAAGTCAGGGGGCAATTAATTCACCCCTCCACTTT. This sequence encodes CASSLSQGAINSPLHF.

The chain combines TRBV6-6 with TRBJ2-7, with 12 bases matching TRBD2. The CDR3 covers 15 residues. The germline V gene has CDR1 MNHNY and CDR2 SVGAGI (reference sequence). J was trimmed by 5 bases and V by 4 bases; bases with no gene match: 6. This CDR3 reads CASSLLAGGIHEQYV. The CDR3 nucleotides are TGTGCCAGCAGTTTGCTAGCGGGAGGGATTCACGAGCAGTACGTC.

This clone has just one count. V gene TRBV3-1 (or the pseudogene TRBV3-2) combines with J gene TRBJ2-3; possible D gene TRBD2, 5 bases. Trimming cost V 2 bases and J 5 bases, with 17 bases left between them. From germline, CDR1 is LGHDT and CDR2 YNNKEL (reference sequence). CDR3 length: 16 amino acids. This CDR3 is CASSQSYVRGIDTQYF. DNA of the CDR3: TGTGCCAGCAGCCAAAGTTATGTGAGAGGGATAGATACGCAGTATTTT.

The chain combines TRBV19 with TRBJ2-6; the match to TRBD1 covers 7 bases. The V segment lost 6 bases and the J segment 0 bases; nucleotides outside the gene matches: 5. This CDR3 has 16 residues. The germline V gene has CDR1 LNHDA and CDR2 SQIVND (reference sequence). For the CDR3, the DNA is TGTGCCAGTAGACCGGGACAGATCTCTGGGGCCAACGTCCTGACTTTC. It is translated as CASRPGQISGANVLTF. Full variable domain (remainder filled in from reference TRBV19 and TRBJ2-6): DGGITQSPKYLFRKEGQNVTLSCEQNLNHDAMYWYRQDPGQGLRLIYYSQIVNDFQKGDIAEGYSVSREKKESFPLTVTSAQKNPTAFYLCASRPGQISGANVLTFGAGSRLTVL.

The J gene is TRBJ1-3, the V gene TRBV29-1, with TRBD1 as a possible D gene (6 bases). Trimming pared 4 bases from V and 2 bases from J, leaving 6 bases between. Germline V gives CDR1 SQVTM, CDR2 ANQGSEA. This CDR3 has 12 residues. The CDR3 region has the DNA TGCAGCGTTGCAGGGGCTGGAAACACCATATATTTT. It translates to CSVAGAGNTIYF.